Presented here are 32 T cell receptor beta chains from one specimen sequenced in a study of shared clonotypes between healthy human individuals. Profiled with immunoSEQ multiplex PCR; TCRdb holds only in-frame clones, not every one. The profile shows roughly 1,500,000 clones, approximately 98.5% of them singletons. The sample comprised naive CD4+ T cells sorted from blood. Subset meaning: CD45RA+ positively selected. The receptors come from a man aged 25-45 years in good health.

The rearrangement joins TRBV6-5 to TRBJ2-7; D may be TRBD1 or TRBD2 (5 bases each). The CDR3 has 14 amino acids. Trimming stripped 6 bases from V and 1 base from J, with 13 bases between. Germline lookup yields CDR1 MNHEY and CDR2 SVGAGI. The CDR3 DNA is TGTGCCAGCAGCCCCCGGGGCGGGTCCTACGAGCAGTACTTC. Its translation is CASSPRGGSYEQYF.

The rearrangement uses TRBV18 and TRBJ1-4; D unclear. The CDR3 length is 12 residues. Germline assignment: CDR1 KGHSH and CDR2 LQKENI. The V end was cut by 3 bases, the J end by 7 bases, with 6 bases between. The CDR3 reads CASSPSLEKLFF. The CDR3 nucleotides are TGTGCCAGCTCACCGAGCCTTGAAAAACTGTTTTTT.

J is TRBJ1-2 and V is TRBV19; weak D call: TRBD1 (5 bases). This CDR3 is built from 15 residues. The V gene lost 5 bases and the J gene lost 8 bases, with 21 bases spanning the gap. CDR1 LNHDA and CDR2 SQIVND come from the germline V gene (reference sequence). CDR3 sequence: CASSYTPTDPGGYTF. CDR3 sequence (DNA): TGTGCCAGTAGTTATACCCCGACAGACCCGGGGGGCTACACCTTC.

V usage is TRBV10-3 and J usage is TRBJ2-5; a possible D gene is TRBD2 (6 bases). This CDR3 contains 13 residues. Trimming took 4 bases from V and 3 from J, leaving 9 bases between them. The germline V gene has CDR1 ENHRY and CDR2 SYGVKD. CDR3 nucleotide sequence: TGTGCCATCAGTGTGACGGGAGAAGAGACCCAGTACTTC. This sequence encodes CAISVTGEETQYF.

V gene TRBV21-1 combines with J gene TRBJ2-1; the DNA was not used to check the table's D call, TRBD1. TRBV21-1 is a pseudogene segment. The CDR3 runs to 15 residues. In DNA, the CDR3 is TGTGCCAGCGGAAGACGGACAGGGCGGCACAATGAGCAGTTCTTC. Its protein product is CASGRRTGRHNEQFF.

This chain uses TRBV10-3 with TRBJ2-5; 9 bases agree with TRBD1. The length of the CDR3 is 16 residues. CDR1 is ENHRY, CDR2 SYGVKD, per germline. V shed 5 bases and J 4 bases; nucleotides not matched to a gene: 11. The CDR3 sequence: CAISKTPGQGGETQYF. For the CDR3, the DNA is TGTGCCATCAGTAAAACACCGGGACAGGGAGGAGAGACCCAGTACTTC.

CDR3 in DNA: TGTGCCAGCAGCGGGACGGATGTAGAAAAACTGTTTTTT. Its translation is CASSGTDVEKLFF. The chain employs TRBV28 and TRBJ1-4, with D possibly being TRBD1 (5 bases). The CDR3 length is 13 residues. Germline V lookup: CDR1 MDHEN, CDR2 SYDVKM. The V gene lost 6 bases and the J gene lost 8 bases, with 13 bases spanning the gap.

The chain employs TRBV5-1 and TRBJ2-7; 13 positions match TRBD2. Germline V gives CDR1 SGHRS, CDR2 YFSETQ. This CDR3 contains 15 residues. Trimming removed 2 bases from V and 3 bases from J; junction bases left unmatched: 2. The DNA for the CDR3 is TGCGCCAGCAGCTTCTGGACTAGCGGGAGCTACGAGCAGTACTTC. This codes for CASSFWTSGSYEQYF.

The chain links TRBV30 to TRBJ1-5, with TRBD1 identical over 10 bases. This CDR3 spans 19 amino acids. V was clipped by 3 bases and J by 3 bases; unmatched bases: 17. Germline V gene sequence: CDR1 GTSNPN, CDR2 SVGIG (reference sequence). The CDR3 region is CAWSKPGQGRREYNQPQHF. The DNA for the CDR3 is TGTGCCTGGAGCAAGCCGGGACAGGGGCGCAGGGAGTACAATCAGCCCCAGCATTTT. The complete variable domain, with remaining parts taken from reference TRBV30 and TRBJ1-5, reads SQTIHQWPATLVQPVGSPLSLECTVEGTSNPNLYWYRQAAGRGLQLLFYSVGIGQISSEVPQNLSASRPQDRQFILSSKKLLLSDSGFYLCAWSKPGQGRREYNQPQHFGDGTRLSIL.

The J gene is TRBJ1-5, the V gene TRBV2; D might be TRBD1 (6 bases). Germline V gene data show CDR1 as SNHLY and CDR2 as FYNNEI. V gave up 6 bases and J gave up 5 bases, with 14 bases separating them. The CDR3 totals 14 residues. The CDR3 region is CASRDSSTHQPQHF. The CDR3 bases are TGTGCCAGCAGGGACAGCTCCACGCATCAGCCCCAGCATTTT.

This chain uses TRBV20-1 with TRBJ1-2, with D hard to call. Trimming stripped 2 bases from V and 7 bases from J, with 8 bases between. The CDR3 has 11 amino acids. Germline values: CDR1 DFQATT, CDR2 SNEGSKA (reference sequence). CDR3 bases: TGCAGTGCTAGAAGCCCCAGTGGCTACACCTTC. Protein: CSARSPSGYTF.

The chain carries TRBV9 and TRBJ1-4; TRBD1 is a possible D gene (6 bases). The CDR3 length is 15 residues. The V and J ends lost 4 bases and 3 bases respectively, with 13 bases between them. The germline gives CDR1 SGDLS, CDR2 YYNGEE. CDR3 nucleotides: TGTGCCAGCAGCTTACTACAGGGCTCTAATGAAAAACTGTTTTTT. Protein product: CASSLLQGSNEKLFF.

The chain is built from TRBV28 and TRBJ2-3, with D perhaps matching TRBD2 (5 bases). The V and J ends lost 7 bases and 1 base respectively, with 12 bases between them. The CDR3 sequence is 14 residues long. Germline V gene sequence: CDR1 MDHEN, CDR2 SYDVKM. This CDR3 is CASNTARGTDTQYF. In DNA, the CDR3 is TGTGCCAGCAATACGGCGCGGGGCACAGATACGCAGTATTTT.

The chain combines TRBV25-1 with TRBJ2-7; the D call may be TRBD1 or TRBD2 (5 bases each). The germline V gene has CDR1 MGHDK and CDR2 SYGVNS. Trimming took off 4 bases at V and 6 bases at J, with 13 bases between the two ends. This CDR3 contains 13 residues. The CDR3 loop reads CASSVKRGAEQYF. The DNA of the CDR3 is TGTGCCAGCAGTGTAAAAAGGGGAGCCGAGCAGTACTTC.

V usage is TRBV20-1 and J usage is TRBJ2-7; D ambiguous. In germline, CDR1 is DFQATT, CDR2 SNEGSKA (reference sequence). With 2 bases removed from V and 5 bases from J, the gap between germline ends came to 4 bases. This CDR3 region has 10 residues. Here the CDR3 DNA reads TGCAGTGCTAGAACGGACGAGCAGTACTTC. This gives the protein CSARTDEQYF.

This chain joins TRBV6-1 and TRBJ1-5; D uncertain. The germline gives CDR1 MNHNS, CDR2 SASEGT. Deletions cut 7 bases from V and 7 bases from J, with 11 bases between. The CDR3 is 12 residues long. CDR3 coding DNA: TGTGCCAGCACTTATGCGGGGCAGCCCCAGCATTTT. Translated: CASTYAGQPQHF.

CDR3: CASSTPLNEQFF. As DNA, the CDR3 is TGTGCCAGCAGTACCCCCCTCAATGAGCAGTTCTTC. The V gene is TRBV6-1, the J gene TRBJ2-1; D not certain. Trimming shortened V by 5 bases and J by 6 bases, and 8 bases separated the two germline ends. Germline V gene lookup returns CDR1 MNHNS and CDR2 SASEGT. This CDR3 is 12 amino acids long.

The chain uses TRBV28 and TRBJ1-2; 12 positions agree with TRBD1. With V trimmed by 9 bases and J by 4 bases, 3 bases remained unmatched. Germline lookup yields CDR1 MDHEN and CDR2 SYDVKM. CDR3 length: 13 amino acids. CDR3 sequence reads: CASGTGGLYGYTF. DNA of the CDR3: TGTGCCAGTGGGACAGGGGGCCTCTATGGCTACACCTTC.

The rearrangement joins TRBV9 to TRBJ2-5; TRBD2 might be the D (6 bases). This CDR3 spans 16 amino acids. Germline values: CDR1 SGDLS, CDR2 YYNGEE. V lost 3 bases and J lost 2, with 17 bases in between. The CDR3 sequence: CASSERAAGRQETQYF. The CDR3 coding sequence is TGTGCCAGCAGCGAACGAGCCGCGGGGCGACAAGAGACCCAGTACTTC.

The chain uses TRBV5-1 and TRBJ2-4, with D possibly matching TRBD2 (5 bases). This CDR3 contains 17 residues. The germline V gene encodes CDR1 SGHRS and CDR2 YFSETQ. Deletions cut 0 bases from V and 1 base from J, with 14 bases between. This CDR3 reads CASSLEVGRGAKNIQYF. In DNA, the CDR3 is TGCGCCAGCAGCTTGGAAGTAGGCCGCGGGGCCAAAAACATTCAGTACTTC.

The chain joins TRBV7-9 to TRBJ2-7, with 7 bases aligning to TRBD2. The CDR3 consists of 15 residues. Germline CDR1 is SEHNR and CDR2 is FQNEAQ (reference sequence). The junction had 8 bases not matched to a gene; V was cut back by 2 bases and J by 4 bases. This chain's CDR3 is CASSLLGRERYEQYF. CDR3 sequence (DNA): TGTGCCAGCAGCTTACTGGGGCGGGAGCGTTACGAGCAGTACTTC.

The chain links TRBV19 to TRBJ2-2; TRBD1 matches at 10 bases. This CDR3 has 14 residues. Losses at the gene ends were 6 bases for V and 4 bases for J; bases not matched to a gene: 2. Germline-derived CDR1 and CDR2 are LNHDA and SQIVND (reference sequence). Written as DNA, the CDR3 is TGTGCCAGTAGGAGACAGGGGGCCACCGGGGAGCTGTTTTTT. Residues: CASRRQGATGELFF.

The chain uses TRBV5-1 and TRBJ2-3, with D tentatively TRBD1 (6 bases). The CDR3 has 15 residues. Germline-derived CDR1 and CDR2 are SGHRS and YFSETQ. The V end was cut by 2 bases, the J end by 0 bases, with 10 bases between. This CDR3 is CASSFGTLSTDTQYF. The CDR3 coding sequence is TGCGCCAGCAGCTTCGGGACACTAAGCACAGATACGCAGTATTTT.

The CDR3 coding sequence is TGTGCCAGTAGTAGCCCGGGAGGGGCAGATACGCAGTATTTT. As protein: CASSSPGGADTQYF. This chain connects TRBV19 to TRBJ2-3; 8 positions agree with TRBD2. This CDR3 is 14 amino acids long. CDR1 and CDR2 (germline): LNHDA, SQIVND (reference sequence). Trimming at V came to 4 bases and at J to 4 bases, leaving 4 bases not matched to a gene.

V is TRBV7-9 and J is TRBJ2-1; possibly TRBD2 for D (6 bases). The germline CDR1 and CDR2 sequences are SEHNR and FQNEAQ (reference sequence). V lost 5 bases and J 3 bases, leaving 14 bases between the germline ends. The CDR3 contains 15 residues. CDR3 DNA: TGTGCCAGCAGCCCCCCCCGGGGGATCTACAATGAGCAGTTCTTC. Its protein product is CASSPPRGIYNEQFF.

The gene calls are TRBV11-2 and TRBJ2-5; D possibly corresponds to TRBD2 (6 bases). CDR1 is SGHAT and CDR2 is FQNNGV in the germline V gene. The CDR3 runs 16 residues. Between the trimmed V and J ends, which lost 5 bases and 5 bases, there was a span of 21 bases. The CDR3 is CASSPGLSGRMETQYF. CDR3 bases: TGTGCCAGCAGCCCCGGACTATCAGGGCGGATGGAGACCCAGTACTTC.

The table lists this clone with a count of one. V and J are TRBV27 and TRBJ2-3; TRBD1 might be the D (6 bases). V was shortened by 1 base and J by 2 bases, with 10 bases between the two germline ends. CDR1 and CDR2 (germline): MNHEY, SMNVEV (reference sequence). This CDR3 is 15 amino acids long. In DNA form, the CDR3 reads TGTGCCAGCAGTTTATTGGGACACAACACAGATACGCAGTATTTT. It yields the protein CASSLLGHNTDTQYF.

The CDR3 region is CSGSTDTQYF. In DNA form, the CDR3 reads TGCAGTGGATCCACAGATACGCAGTATTTT. The chain links TRBV20-1 to TRBJ2-3; D uncertain. The germline V gene has CDR1 DFQATT and CDR2 SNEGSKA (reference sequence). The CDR3 runs 10 residues. Trimming took off 7 bases at V and 2 bases at J, with 4 bases between the two ends.

In the case of this clone: Distinct nucleotide sequences in the sample also encode this CDR3. CDR3 coding DNA: TGCGCCAGCAGCCTTCAGGGGGCTGACACTGAAGCTTTCTTT. Translating it yields CASSLQGADTEAFF. The rearrangement links TRBV5-1 to TRBJ1-1; 8 nucleotides align to TRBD1. CDR3 length equals 14 residues. The germline gives CDR1 SGHRS, CDR2 YFSETQ. J was trimmed by 3 bases and V by 4 bases; bases with no gene match: 5.

The V call is TRBV5-1, the J call TRBJ2-3; no clear D. Looked up from germline, CDR1 is SGHRS and CDR2 is YFSETQ. Trimming shortened V by 0 bases and J by 5 bases, and 7 bases separated the two germline ends. The CDR3 sequence is 13 residues long. Written as DNA, the CDR3 is TGCGCCAGCAGCTTGGCGGTGGGAGATACGCAGTATTTT. Translation gives CASSLAVGDTQYF.

The V gene is TRBV9, the J gene TRBJ2-5, with D possibly being TRBD2 (6 bases). The CDR3 runs 19 residues. V lost 4 bases to trimming and J lost 2 bases, with 27 bases between them. CDR1 is SGDLS and CDR2 is YYNGEE in the germline V gene. In DNA form, the CDR3 reads TGTGCCAGCAGCCCGCCCCCACGGAGGAGGGATGGGGAACAAGAGACCCAGTACTTC. It yields the protein CASSPPPRRRDGEQETQYF.

This sequence joins TRBV28 and TRBJ1-5; D is ambiguous. The germline V and J ends were trimmed by 3 bases and 7 bases, with 22 bases remaining between them. Germline CDR1 reads MDHEN; CDR2 reads SYDVKM. The CDR3 runs 17 residues. The CDR3 DNA follows: TGTGCCAGCAGTTTGGGAAGCCCCAATCGGGCAGTGCAGCCCCAGCATTTT. Translated, it gives CASSLGSPNRAVQPQHF.